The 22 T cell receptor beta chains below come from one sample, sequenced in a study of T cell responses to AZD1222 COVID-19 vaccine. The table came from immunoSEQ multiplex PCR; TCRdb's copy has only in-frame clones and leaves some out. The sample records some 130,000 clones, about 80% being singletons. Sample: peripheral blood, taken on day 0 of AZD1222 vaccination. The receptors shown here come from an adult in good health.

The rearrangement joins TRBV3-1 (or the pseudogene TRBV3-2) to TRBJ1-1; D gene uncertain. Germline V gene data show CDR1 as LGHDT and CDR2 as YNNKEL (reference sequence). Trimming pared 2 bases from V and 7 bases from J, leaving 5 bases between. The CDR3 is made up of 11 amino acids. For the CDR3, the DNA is TGTGCCAGCAGCCAAATGGGTGAAGCTTTCTTT. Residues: CASSQMGEAFF.

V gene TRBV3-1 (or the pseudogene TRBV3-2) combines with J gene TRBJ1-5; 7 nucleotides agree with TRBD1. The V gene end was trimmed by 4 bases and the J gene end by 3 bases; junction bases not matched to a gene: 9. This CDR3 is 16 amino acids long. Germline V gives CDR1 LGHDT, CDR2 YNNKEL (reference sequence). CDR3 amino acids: CASSLRGTEHNQPQHF. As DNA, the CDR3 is TGTGCCAGCAGCCTTAGAGGGACAGAGCACAATCAGCCCCAGCATTTT.

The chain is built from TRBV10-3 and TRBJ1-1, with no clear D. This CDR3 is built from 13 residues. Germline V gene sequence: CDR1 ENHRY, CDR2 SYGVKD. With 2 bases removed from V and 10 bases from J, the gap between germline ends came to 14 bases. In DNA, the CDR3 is TGTGCCATCAGTGAGAGGTCGGATATACTAGCTTTCTTT. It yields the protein CAISERSDILAFF.

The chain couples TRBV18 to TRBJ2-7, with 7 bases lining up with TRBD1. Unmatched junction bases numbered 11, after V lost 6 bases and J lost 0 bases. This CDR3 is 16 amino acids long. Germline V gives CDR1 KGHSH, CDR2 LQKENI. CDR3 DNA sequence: TGTGCCAGCTCCCCGCCAGCCCCAGGGGGCTCCTACGAGCAGTACTTC. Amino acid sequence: CASSPPAPGGSYEQYF. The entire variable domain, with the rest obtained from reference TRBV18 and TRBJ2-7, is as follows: NAGVMQNPRHLVRRRGQEARLRCSPMKGHSHVYWYRQLPEEGLKFMVYLQKENIIDESGMPKERFSAEFPKEGPSILRIQQVVRGDSAAYFCASSPPAPGGSYEQYFGPGTRLTVT.

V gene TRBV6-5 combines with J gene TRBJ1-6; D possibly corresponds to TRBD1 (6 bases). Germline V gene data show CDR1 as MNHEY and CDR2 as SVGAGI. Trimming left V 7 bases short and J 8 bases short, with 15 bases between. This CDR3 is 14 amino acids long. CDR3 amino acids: CASTPAGAHSPLHF. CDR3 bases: TGTGCCAGCACCCCCGCGGGGGCCCATTCACCCCTCCACTTT.

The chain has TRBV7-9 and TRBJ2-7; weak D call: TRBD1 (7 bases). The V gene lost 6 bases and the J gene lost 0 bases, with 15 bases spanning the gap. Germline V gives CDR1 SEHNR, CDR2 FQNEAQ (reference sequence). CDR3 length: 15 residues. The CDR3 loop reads CASSSQGGGSYEQYF. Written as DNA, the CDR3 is TGTGCCAGCAGTTCTCAGGGGGGAGGCTCCTACGAGCAGTACTTC.

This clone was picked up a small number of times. The CDR3 loop is CAWSVRDLRGTEAFF. CDR3 DNA sequence: TGTGCCTGGAGTGTACGGGACCTACGGGGCACTGAAGCTTTCTTT. This sequence joins TRBV30 and TRBJ1-1; a possible D gene is TRBD1 (5 bases). Germline V gives CDR1 GTSNPN, CDR2 SVGIG (reference sequence). This CDR3 contains 15 residues. V shed 0 bases and J shed 4 bases, with 15 bases lying between them.

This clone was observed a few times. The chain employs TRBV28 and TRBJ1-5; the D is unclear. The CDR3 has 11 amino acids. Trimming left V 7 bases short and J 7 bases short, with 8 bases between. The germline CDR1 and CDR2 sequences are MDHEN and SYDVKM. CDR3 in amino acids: CASNSLQPQHF. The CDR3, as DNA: TGTGCCAGCAACTCCCTACAGCCCCAGCATTTT.

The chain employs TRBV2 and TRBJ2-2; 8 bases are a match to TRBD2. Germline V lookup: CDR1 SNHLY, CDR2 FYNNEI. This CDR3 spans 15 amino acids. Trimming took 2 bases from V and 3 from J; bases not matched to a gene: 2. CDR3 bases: TGTGCCAGCAGTGAAATACTAGCGGACACCGGGGAGCTGTTTTTT. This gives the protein CASSEILADTGELFF.

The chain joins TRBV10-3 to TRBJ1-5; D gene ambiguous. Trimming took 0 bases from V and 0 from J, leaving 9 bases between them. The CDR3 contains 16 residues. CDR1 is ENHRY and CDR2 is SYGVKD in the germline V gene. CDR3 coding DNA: TGTGCCATCAGTGAGTCGGGAGCTCATAGCAATCAGCCCCAGCATTTT. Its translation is CAISESGAHSNQPQHF.

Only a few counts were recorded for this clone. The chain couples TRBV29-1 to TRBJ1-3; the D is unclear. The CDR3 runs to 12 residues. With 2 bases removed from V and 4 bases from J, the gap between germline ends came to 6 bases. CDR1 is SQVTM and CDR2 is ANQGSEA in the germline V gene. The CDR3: CSVETGGNTIYF. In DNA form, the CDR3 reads TGCAGCGTTGAAACGGGAGGAAACACCATATATTTT.

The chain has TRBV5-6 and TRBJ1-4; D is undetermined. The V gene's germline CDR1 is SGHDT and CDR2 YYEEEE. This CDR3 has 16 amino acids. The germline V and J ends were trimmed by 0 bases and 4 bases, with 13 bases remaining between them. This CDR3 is CASSLGPTAGNEKLFF. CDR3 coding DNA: TGTGCCAGCAGCTTGGGACCGACCGCGGGTAATGAAAAACTGTTTTTT. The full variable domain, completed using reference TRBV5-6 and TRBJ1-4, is DAGVTQSPTHLIKTRGQQVTLRCSPKSGHDTVSWYQQALGQGPQFIFQYYEEEERQRGNFPDRFSGHQFPNYSSELNVNALLLGDSALYLCASSLGPTAGNEKLFFGSGTQLSVL.

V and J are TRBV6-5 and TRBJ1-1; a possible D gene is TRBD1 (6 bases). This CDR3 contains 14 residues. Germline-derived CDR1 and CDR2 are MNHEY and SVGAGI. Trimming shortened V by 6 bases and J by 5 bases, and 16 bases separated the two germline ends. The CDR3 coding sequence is TGTGCCAGCAGAGTGATGAGAGGACAGACTGAAGCTTTCTTT. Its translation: CASRVMRGQTEAFF.

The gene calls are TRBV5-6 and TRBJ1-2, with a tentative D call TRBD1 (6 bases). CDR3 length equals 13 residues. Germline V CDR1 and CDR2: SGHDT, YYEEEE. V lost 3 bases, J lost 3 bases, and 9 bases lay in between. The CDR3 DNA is TGTGCCAGCAGCTCGGACAGCTACTATGGCTACACCTTC. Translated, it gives CASSSDSYYGYTF.

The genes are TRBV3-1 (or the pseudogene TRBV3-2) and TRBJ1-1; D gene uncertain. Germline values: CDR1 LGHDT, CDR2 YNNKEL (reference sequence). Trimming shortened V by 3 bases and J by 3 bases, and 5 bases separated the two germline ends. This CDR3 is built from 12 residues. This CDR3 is CASSHKDTEAFF. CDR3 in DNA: TGTGCCAGCAGCCACAAGGACACTGAAGCTTTCTTT.

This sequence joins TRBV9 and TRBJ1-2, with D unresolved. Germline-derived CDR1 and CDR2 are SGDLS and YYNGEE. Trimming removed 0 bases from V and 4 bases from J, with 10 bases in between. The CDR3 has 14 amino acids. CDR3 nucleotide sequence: TGTGCCAGCAGCGTAGGAGGCGGCACCTATGGCTACACCTTC. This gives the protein CASSVGGGTYGYTF.

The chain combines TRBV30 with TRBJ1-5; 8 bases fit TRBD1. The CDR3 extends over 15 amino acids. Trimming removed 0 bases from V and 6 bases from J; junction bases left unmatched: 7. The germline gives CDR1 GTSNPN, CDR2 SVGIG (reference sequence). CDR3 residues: CAWSVITGGGQPQHF. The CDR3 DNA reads TGTGCCTGGAGTGTTATAACAGGGGGTGGTCAGCCCCAGCATTTT. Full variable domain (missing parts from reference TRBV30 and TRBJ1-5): SQTIHQWPATLVQPVGSPLSLECTVEGTSNPNLYWYRQAAGRGLQLLFYSVGIGQISSEVPQNLSASRPQDRQFILSSKKLLLSDSGFYLCAWSVITGGGQPQHFGDGTRLSIL.

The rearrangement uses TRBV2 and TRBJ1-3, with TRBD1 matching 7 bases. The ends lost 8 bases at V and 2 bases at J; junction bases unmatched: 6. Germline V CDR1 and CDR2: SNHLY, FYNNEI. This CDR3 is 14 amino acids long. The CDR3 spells CASRQGSAGNTIYF. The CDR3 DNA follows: TGTGCCAGCCGACAGGGATCGGCTGGAAACACCATATATTTT. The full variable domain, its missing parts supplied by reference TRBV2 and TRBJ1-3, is EPEVTQTPSHQVTQMGQEVILRCVPISNHLYFYWYRQILGQKVEFLVSFYNNEISEKSEIFDDQFSVERPDGSNFTLKIRSTKLEDSAMYFCASRQGSAGNTIYFGEGSWLTVV.

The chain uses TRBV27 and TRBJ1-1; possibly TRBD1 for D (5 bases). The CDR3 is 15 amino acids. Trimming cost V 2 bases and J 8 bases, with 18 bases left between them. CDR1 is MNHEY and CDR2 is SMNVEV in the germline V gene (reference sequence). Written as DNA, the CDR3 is TGTGCCAGCAGTTTAGTCCCCGGGACGCAAGCCGAAGCTTTCTTT. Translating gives CASSLVPGTQAEAFF.

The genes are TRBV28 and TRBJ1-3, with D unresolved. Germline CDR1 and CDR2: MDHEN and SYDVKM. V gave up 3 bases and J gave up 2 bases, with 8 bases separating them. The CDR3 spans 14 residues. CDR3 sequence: CASSFRTPGNTIYF. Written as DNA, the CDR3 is TGTGCCAGCAGTTTCCGGACCCCTGGAAACACCATATATTTT.

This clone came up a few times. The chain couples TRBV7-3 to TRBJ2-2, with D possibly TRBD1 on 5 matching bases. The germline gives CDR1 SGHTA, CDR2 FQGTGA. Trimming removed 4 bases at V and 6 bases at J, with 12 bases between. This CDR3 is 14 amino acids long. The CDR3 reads CASSSTTQAGELFF. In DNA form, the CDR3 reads TGTGCCAGCAGCTCCACCACACAGGCCGGGGAGCTGTTTTTT.

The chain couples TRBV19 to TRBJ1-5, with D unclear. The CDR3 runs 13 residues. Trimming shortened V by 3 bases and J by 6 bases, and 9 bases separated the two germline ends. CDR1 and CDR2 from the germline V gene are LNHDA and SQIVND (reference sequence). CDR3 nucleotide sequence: TGTGCCAGTAGTATCCAAATGGGTCAGCCCCAGCATTTT. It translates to CASSIQMGQPQHF.